This section outlines one T cell receptor beta chain sequence together with its context. Investigators plated approximately 200,000 CFSE-labeled responder cells together with approximately 200,000 irradiated stimulator cells labeled with violet dye. Post-reaction sorting isolated proliferating CFSE-low CD3+CD4+ and CD3+CD8+ responders. This record comes from a study of graft-versus-host responses after intestinal transplantation. Study-wide results and caveats: Early after transplant, HvG declines were associated with peak levels of circulating GvH clones. Those patients showing graft-donor T cell macrochimerism displayed high graft-versus-host to host-versus-graft clonal ratios in allografts.

The table came from immunoSEQ multiplex PCR; TCRdb's copy has only in-frame clones and leaves some out. The data show about 9,100 clones, with under 35% seen just once and roughly 6.2% held by the top ten. The V gene's germline CDR1 is DFQATT and CDR2 SNEGSKA (reference sequence). The CDR3 has 11 amino acids. The V end was cut by 6 bases, the J end by 3 bases, with 6 bases between. The sequence came from a human patient who received an intestinal transplant. V and J are TRBV20-1 and TRBJ2-1; D perhaps matches TRBD2 (5 bases). This material consisted of alloreactive CD8+ T cells from a mixed lymphocyte reaction culture, taken before intestinal transplant. Subset defined: CFSE-low proliferating T cells sorted from roughly six-day pre-transplant mixed lymphocyte reaction (GvH or HvG direction). CDR3 amino acids: CSADYYNEQFF. For the CDR3, the DNA is TGCAGTGCCGACTACTACAATGAGCAGTTCTTC.